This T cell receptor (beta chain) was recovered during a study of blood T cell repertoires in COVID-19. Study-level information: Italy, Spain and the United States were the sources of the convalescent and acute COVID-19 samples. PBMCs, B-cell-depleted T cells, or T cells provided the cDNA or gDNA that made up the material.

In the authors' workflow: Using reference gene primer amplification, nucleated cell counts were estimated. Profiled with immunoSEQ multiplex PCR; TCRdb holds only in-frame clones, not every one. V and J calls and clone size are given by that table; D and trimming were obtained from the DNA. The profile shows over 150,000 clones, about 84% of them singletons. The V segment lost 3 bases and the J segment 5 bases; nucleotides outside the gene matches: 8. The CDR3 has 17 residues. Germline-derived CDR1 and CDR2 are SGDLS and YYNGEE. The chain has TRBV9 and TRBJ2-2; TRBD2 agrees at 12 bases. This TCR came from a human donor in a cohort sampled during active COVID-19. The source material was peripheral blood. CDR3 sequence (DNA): TGTGCCAGCAGCGGCCTAGCGGGGGGGCCCTGGACCGGGGAGCTGTTTTTT. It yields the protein CASSGLAGGPWTGELFF.